The 10 T cell receptor beta chains in this list originate from one sample, sequenced in a study of early T cells in non-severe SARS-CoV-2 infection. TCRdb reprocessed the 5' RACE reads with MiXCR, giving one entry per CDR3 protein. The sample records around 33,000 distinct CDR3 sequences, under 7.5% being singletons. The sample taken for sequencing was whole blood. The source of these receptors is an adult who was a healthcare worker with PCR-confirmed SARS-CoV-2 infection or an uninfected control (not recorded which).

The J gene is TRBJ1-6, the V gene TRBV7-6; TRBD1 is a possible D gene (5 bases). Trimming stripped 6 bases from V and 6 bases from J, with 21 bases between. Germline V gene lookup returns CDR1 SGHVS and CDR2 FNYEAQ. The CDR3 sequence is 17 residues long. The CDR3 protein is CASSLDVNRDGNSPLHF. The CDR3 DNA follows: TGTGCCAGCAGTCTCGACGTCAATCGGGACGGTAATTCACCCCTCCACTTT.

With respect to this clonotype: This may stem from a read error, because a much larger clone lies one nucleotide away. V is TRBV11-2 and J is TRBJ2-3, with D perhaps matching TRBD2 (6 bases). CDR3 size: 17 residues. The V gene's germline CDR1 is SGHAT and CDR2 FQNNGV. The CDR3 reads CASSLHGPGLSIDTQYF. The CDR3 DNA reads as TGTGCCAGCAGCTTACACGGGCCGGGACTGAGCATAGATACGCAGTATTTT. The full variable domain, rest sourced from reference TRBV11-2 and TRBJ2-3, is EAGVAQSPRYKIIEKRQSVAFWCNPISGHATLYWYQQILGQGPKLLIQFQNNGVVDDSQLPKDRFSAERLKGVDSTLKIQPAKLEDSAVYLCASSLHGPGLSIDTQYFGPGTRLTVL.

Only a few counts were recorded for this clonotype. The J gene is TRBJ2-2, the V gene TRBV24-1, with D hard to call. CDR1 is KGHDR and CDR2 is SFDVKD in the germline V gene. This CDR3 is 13 amino acids long. Trimming cost V 1 base and J 6 bases, with 5 bases left between them. CDR3 DNA sequence: TGTGCCACCAGTGATTTCGGGTCCGGGGAGCTGTTTTTT. Translating it yields CATSDFGSGELFF.

This clonotype has at least ten counts. V gene TRBV7-2 combines with J gene TRBJ2-1; the D is unclear. Looked up from germline, CDR1 is SGHTA and CDR2 is FQGNSA. V lost 0 bases and J lost 0, with 9 bases in between. This CDR3 region has 16 residues. The DNA of the CDR3 is TGTGCCAGCAGCTTAGCGCCGAGTAGCTCCTACAATGAGCAGTTCTTC. It translates to CASSLAPSSSYNEQFF. The variable domain in full, completed from reference TRBV7-2 and TRBJ2-1, reads GAGVSQSPSNKVTEKGKDVELRCDPISGHTALYWYRQSLGQGLEFLIYFQGNSAPDKSGLPSDRFSAERTGGSVSTLTIQRTQQEDSAVYLCASSLAPSSSYNEQFFGPGTRLTVL.

The table lists this clonotype with many counts. This chain joins TRBV29-1 and TRBJ2-1; the D is unclear. Germline V gene data show CDR1 as SQVTM and CDR2 as ANQGSEA. The CDR3 runs to 11 residues. Trimming took 4 bases from V and 7 from J, leaving 8 bases between them. In DNA form, the CDR3 reads TGCAGCGTTGGCCCCGGAAATGAGCAGTTCTTC. As protein: CSVGPGNEQFF.

The table lists this clonotype with many counts. V is TRBV19 and J is TRBJ2-2, with a weak D call TRBD2 (6 bases). The CDR3 consists of 15 residues. V was shortened by 1 base and J by 5 bases, with 11 bases between the two germline ends. CDR1 and CDR2 from the germline V gene are LNHDA and SQIVND (reference sequence). CDR3 bases: TGTGCCAGTAGTATAGGGTCGGGGGTTACCGGGGAGCTGTTTTTT. Amino acid sequence: CASSIGSGVTGELFF.

This clonotype was seen ten or more times. V usage is TRBV20-1 and J usage is TRBJ2-7; D not resolved. The CDR3 runs to 15 residues. Trimming shortened V by 6 bases and J by 5 bases, and 23 bases separated the two germline ends. Germline values: CDR1 DFQATT, CDR2 SNEGSKA (reference sequence). The CDR3 sequence: CSAPSRKAVYDEQYF. The CDR3, as DNA: TGCAGTGCCCCGTCGCGGAAGGCCGTCTATGACGAGCAGTACTTC.

The rearrangement joins TRBV29-1 to TRBJ2-7, with TRBD2 matching over 7 bases. Per germline, CDR1 SQVTM and CDR2 ANQGSEA. The CDR3 length is 14 residues. V was pared by 1 base and J by 3 bases, with 6 bases of the junction left unmatched. CDR3 DNA sequence: TGCAGCGTTGAAGGGCTAGCGGAGGACTACGAGCAGTACTTC. This sequence encodes CSVEGLAEDYEQYF.

This clonotype was seen ten or more times. The V gene is TRBV12-3 or TRBV12-4, the J gene TRBJ1-1; perhaps TRBD1 as D (6 bases). The ends were cut back, 5 bases at V and 0 bases at J, with 10 bases in the middle. This CDR3 region has 14 residues. In DNA, the CDR3 is TGTGCCAGCAGTACGGGACATCTGAACACTGAAGCTTTCTTT. Translation: CASSTGHLNTEAFF.

Worth noting for this clonotype: This could be a read error, since a much larger clone is one nucleotide away. J is TRBJ2-5 and V is TRBV28; D may be TRBD2 (5 bases). Germline CDR1 and CDR2: MDHEN and SYDVKM. V lost 4 bases, J lost 10 bases, and 13 bases lay in between. The CDR3 runs to 12 residues. The CDR3 reads CASSWSGRSQYF. The CDR3 DNA is TGTGCCAGCAGTTGGTCGGGAAGAAGCCAGTACTTC.